These 6 T cell receptor beta chains originate from one sample sequenced in a study of metastatic and nonmetastatic thyroid tumors. TCRdb re-called clones via MiXCR from the PCR reads. The sample yields tens of thousands of clones, about 15% seen once. No patient had received any treatment before thyroid surgery. What was sequenced was blood. The receptors shown here come from a female donor with papillary thyroid cancer or a benign thyroid nodule (not recorded which). Some clones in this sample may be carry-over from other donors' samples.

Turning to this clone: Additional DNA sequences in this sample encode the identical CDR3. This chain joins TRBV27 and TRBJ2-3; 12 bases match TRBD2. V gave up 4 bases and J gave up 1 base; unmatched junction bases: 3. The CDR3 length is 16 residues. Germline values: CDR1 MNHEY, CDR2 SMNVEV (reference sequence). CDR3 DNA sequence: TGTGCCAGCAGTTCCCGACTAGCGGGGGGCACAGATACGCAGTATTTT. It translates to CASSSRLAGGTDTQYF.

J is TRBJ1-1 and V is TRBV6-2 or TRBV6-3; D ambiguous. Germline V gene lookup returns CDR1 MNHEY and CDR2 SVGEGT. V was pared by 0 bases and J by 4 bases, with 9 bases between. The CDR3 totals 14 residues. The CDR3 sequence is CASSYSRRLTEAFF. The CDR3 coding sequence is TGTGCCAGCAGTTACTCGAGACGACTCACTGAAGCTTTCTTT.

This clone was picked up many times. The rearrangement links TRBV28 to TRBJ1-2; D is unclear. CDR1 and CDR2 from the germline V gene are MDHEN and SYDVKM. The V end was cut by 5 bases, the J end by 4 bases, with 14 bases between. The CDR3 is 14 residues long. The CDR3 nucleotides read TGTGCCAGCAGTCCGACGGCTTTCGGCTATGGCTACACCTTC. Its protein is CASSPTAFGYGYTF.

This clone was counted many times. The chain uses TRBV28 and TRBJ2-7; weak D call: TRBD2 (6 bases). The CDR3 is 14 residues long. CDR1 and CDR2 from the germline V gene are MDHEN and SYDVKM. The V end was cut by 4 bases, the J end by 4 bases, with 14 bases between. CDR3 nucleotides: TGTGCCAGCAGTTACAGGAGGGCCGGATACGAGCAGTACTTC. Amino acid sequence: CASSYRRAGYEQYF.

This clone appeared many times. The chain employs TRBV19 and TRBJ2-1; no firm D call. The CDR3 has 17 amino acids. V lost 7 bases to trimming and J lost 0 bases, with 19 bases between them. Germline CDR1 and CDR2: LNHDA and SQIVND (reference sequence). This CDR3 is CASKPSSGTSSYNEQFF. CDR3 nucleotides: TGTGCCAGTAAACCTTCCTCTGGAACGAGCTCCTACAATGAGCAGTTCTTC.

Within the sample, this clone is medium-sized (0.01 to 0.1%). The rearrangement links TRBV6-5 to TRBJ1-2, with D possibly matching TRBD1 (5 bases). Germline CDR1 reads MNHEY; CDR2 reads SVGAGI. The ends were cut back, 3 bases at V and 4 bases at J, with 9 bases in the middle. The length of the CDR3 is 13 residues. The CDR3 DNA sequence: TGTGCCAGCAGTTATGGGGGTAGCTATGGCTACACCTTC. Translating gives CASSYGGSYGYTF.